A selection of T cell receptor beta chains follows, all from one sample in a study of CD8+ T cells in alopecia areata. This table comes from immunoSEQ multiplex PCR, and its TCRdb copy is limited to in-frame clones, with some not included. The table lists roughly 190,000 clones, just under 65% of them singletons. The sample consisted of CD4+ T cells sorted from blood, taken at approximately week 49, from a patient treated with tofacitinib. These receptors were obtained from a human donor with alopecia areata. CDR3s include the opening cysteine and the closing phenylalanine or tryptophan. A D gene is named only where the DNA matches it firmly. The size field is filled for only some rows; it gives once, few, many or a size class.

>TRBD2|TRBV29-1|.|TRBJ2-1
TGCAGCGTTGCGGGACTAGCGGGGGGGAGCTCCTACAATGAGCAGTTCTTC
CSVAGLAGGSSYNEQFF
>.|TRBV5-6|.|TRBJ1-1
TGTGCCAGCAGCTTGGCTCAGAATGAAGCTTTCTTT
CASSLAQNEAFF
>TRBD1|TRBV19|.|TRBJ2-7
TGTGCCAGCCGGCCAGTACCGGGACAGGGGGCCTACGAGCAGTACTTC
CASRPVPGQGAYEQYF
>.|TRBV30|.|TRBJ1-5
TGTGCCTGGAGTGAACTGTTTAGCAATCAGCCCCAGCATTTT
CAWSELFSNQPQHF
>.|TRBV25-1|.|TRBJ2-7
TGTGCCAGCAGTGACCCGATCCACTACGAGCAGTACTTC
CASSDPIHYEQYF
>TRBD2|TRBV29-1|.|TRBJ2-1
TGCAGCGTTGGTCGACTAGCGGGGGGACTTTACAATGAGCAGTTCTTC
CSVGRLAGGLYNEQFF
>TRBD1|TRBV5-1|.|TRBJ2-3
TGCGCCAGCAGCCGAGGGACAGCGAGCACAGATACGCAGTATTTT
CASSRGTASTDTQYF
>.|TRBV5-1|.|TRBJ1-1
TGCGCCAGCAGCCCATTCAGGATGAACACTGAAGCTTTCTTT
CASSPFRMNTEAFF
>.|TRBV25-1|.|TRBJ2-7
TGTGCCAGCAGTATTAAAAATTCCTACGAGCAGTACTTC
CASSIKNSYEQYF
>TRBD2|TRBV7-2|many|TRBJ2-2
TGTGCCAGCAGCTTAGACCTAGCGGGGACCGGGGAGCTGTTTTTT
CASSLDLAGTGELFF
>TRBD2|TRBV5-6|.|TRBJ2-5
TGTGCCAGCAGCCGACTAGCGGCGGAGACCCAGTACTTC
CASSRLAAETQYF
>TRBD2|TRBV25-1|few|TRBJ2-3
TGTGCCAGCAGTGACTGGACTAGCGGGAGCACAGATACGCAGTATTTT
CASSDWTSGSTDTQYF
>.|TRBV18|.|TRBJ2-5
TGTGCCAGCTCACCACCCGGGGACCCTCAAGAGACCCAGTACTTC
CASSPPGDPQETQYF
>.|TRBV5-1|.|TRBJ2-4
TGCGCCAGCAGCTTGACCTTCGATAGGGCCAAAAACATTCAGTACTTC
CASSLTFDRAKNIQYF
>.|TRBV4-1|.|TRBJ1-4
TGCGCCAGCAGCCAAGAACAAACTAGCGGGCGACTGTTTTTT
CASSQEQTSGRLFF
>TRBD1|TRBV6-5|.|TRBJ1-1
TGTGCCAGCAGGCAGGGGGTCGGGAACACTGAAGCTTTCTTT
CASRQGVGNTEAFF
>.|TRBV2|once|TRBJ2-1
TGTGCCAGCAGTGGTGGGGAACTACCTCTTTTCGATGAGCAGTTCTTC
CASSGGELPLFDEQFF
>.|TRBV27|few|TRBJ2-7
TGTGCCAGCGGGGGACTGTATCCCCAGGAGCAGTACTTC
CASGGLYPQEQYF
>.|TRBV7-2|.|TRBJ2-3
TGTGCCAGCAGCTTAGGGGGCGTCACAGATACGCAGTATTTT
CASSLGGVTDTQYF
>TRBD2|TRBV5-1|few|TRBJ2-2
TGCGCCAGCAGCTTGGTCACTAGCGGGGCCGGGGAGCTGTTTTTT
CASSLVTSGAGELFF
>.|TRBV2|.|TRBJ1-2
TGTGCCAGCAGCTTGGACAGCCAAGTCTATGGCTACACCTTC
CASSLDSQVYGYTF
>.|TRBV25-1|.|TRBJ1-1
TGTGCCAGCAAGCAGGGACCGTACACTGAAGCTTTCTTT
CASKQGPYTEAFF
>.|TRBV30|.|TRBJ1-2
TGTGCCTGGAGTGTTCAACAGGGCAGTTATGGCTACACCTTC
CAWSVQQGSYGYTF
>.|TRBV27|.|TRBJ2-6
TGTGCCAGCAGAGGATCTGGGGCCAACGTCCTGACTTTC
CASRGSGANVLTF
>.|TRBV4-3|.|TRBJ2-7
TGCGCCAGCAGCCAAGATTCCGGCACCTACGAGCAGTACTTC
CASSQDSGTYEQYF
>.|TRBV5-1|.|TRBJ1-1
TGCGCCAGCAGCCCCGGATGGGGCGAGAACACTGAAGCTTTCTTT
CASSPGWGENTEAFF
>.|TRBV25-1|.|TRBJ2-1
TGTGCCAGCAGTGAACCAGGGCCAGGAAATGAGCAGTTCTTC
CASSEPGPGNEQFF
>.|TRBV11-1|.|TRBJ2-5
TGTGCCAGCAGCTTAACAGGGTGGGGCGAAGAGACCCAGTACTTC
CASSLTGWGEETQYF
>.|TRBV27|once|TRBJ2-1
TGTGCCAGCAGAGGGTCTCCTCTCGGCAGTGAGCAGTTCTTC
CASRGSPLGSEQFF
>.|TRBV7-2|.|TRBJ2-3
TGTGCCAGCAGCTTAGCGGGGCTCACAGATACGCAGTATTTT
CASSLAGLTDTQYF
>TRBD2|TRBV4-3|once|TRBJ2-1
TGCGCCAGCAGCCAAGGCATCATAGCGGGGGGCGCGAGCTCCTACAATGAGCAGTTCTTC
CASSQGIIAGGASSYNEQFF
>TRBD1|TRBV10-3|few|TRBJ1-1
TGTGCCATCAGCCAGGTCCGGGACAGGGAAGCTTTCTTT
CAISQVRDREAFF
>TRBD1|TRBV19|.|TRBJ2-5
TGTGCCAGTAGTATAACAGGGGTGCAAGAGACCCAGTACTTC
CASSITGVQETQYF
>.|TRBV7-2|.|TRBJ1-1
TGTGCCAGCAGCCTCAGGGGACGGATTGAAGCTTTCTTT
CASSLRGRIEAFF
>.|TRBV29-1|.|TRBJ2-7
TGCAGCGTTATTACAGGAATCGAGCAGTACTTC
CSVITGIEQYF
>TRBD2|TRBV29-1|few|TRBJ2-3
TGCAGCGTTGAAGGACTAAAGGGAGCGGGGGGTGTCTCTGGCACAGATACGCAGTATTTT
CSVEGLKGAGGVSGTDTQYF
>TRBD2|TRBV2|.|TRBJ2-2
TGTGCCAGCAGACCCGGGGGAGGGGTGCTGTTTTTT
CASRPGGGVLFF
>TRBD2|TRBV4-2|.|TRBJ2-7
TGTGCCAGCAGCCAAGATCTCGGGAGGGAGCAGTACTTC
CASSQDLGREQYF
>.|TRBV29-1|.|TRBJ2-7
TGCAGCGTTGAGTCGGGTGTGGGAGCCGAGCAGTACTTC
CSVESGVGAEQYF
>TRBD2|TRBV15|few|TRBJ2-1
TGTGCCACCAGCAGAGATCAACTAGCGGGGGTGGGGCAGTTCTTC
CATSRDQLAGVGQFF
>.|TRBV30|.|TRBJ1-1
TGTGCCTGGAGTGCGACGACAGGGAACACTGAAGCTTTCTTT
CAWSATTGNTEAFF
>TRBD1|TRBV5-6|.|TRBJ2-6
TGTGCCAGCAGCCGACAGGGAACTGGGGCCAACGTCCTGACTTTC
CASSRQGTGANVLTF
>TRBD1|TRBV30|.|TRBJ1-2
TGTGCCTGGGGAACCGGGACAGGGGATTCGTCTGGCTACACCTTC
CAWGTGTGDSSGYTF
>.|TRBV30|.|TRBJ2-2
TGTGCCTGGAGTGGCAGGAGGAACACCGGGGAGCTGTTTTTT
CAWSGRRNTGELFF
>.|TRBV2|.|TRBJ2-3
TGTGCCAGCAAGGGGGATTCACAAGATACGCAGTATTTT
CASKGDSQDTQYF
>TRBD1|TRBV5-1|.|TRBJ2-1
TGCGCCAGCAGCCGACAGGGGGAGAGATACAATGAGCAGTTCTTC
CASSRQGERYNEQFF
>.|TRBV7-9|.|TRBJ2-7
TGTGCCAGCAGCCCCGTACCCTACGAAGAGCAGTACTTC
CASSPVPYEEQYF
>.|TRBV4-3|.|TRBJ2-3
TGCGCCAGCAGCCAAGATTGGGGGACAGATACGCAGTATTTT
CASSQDWGTDTQYF
>TRBD1|TRBV9|.|TRBJ2-5
TGTGCCAGCAGCGGATCGGGACAGCAAGAGACCCAGTACTTC
CASSGSGQQETQYF
>.|TRBV29-1|few|TRBJ1-1
TGCAGCGTTGGCTTGGGGGGCGCGAACACTGAAGCTTTCTTT
CSVGLGGANTEAFF
>.|TRBV7-9|.|TRBJ2-7
TGTGCCAGCAGACCCAACACTTACGAGCAGTACTTC
CASRPNTYEQYF
>.|TRBV7-2|.|TRBJ1-6
TGTGCCAGCAGCTGGAACCCGACAGACCTAGGGAATTCACCCCTCCACTTT
CASSWNPTDLGNSPLHF
>.|TRBV9|.|TRBJ2-3
TGTGCCAGCAGCGTAGTACAGGGCGAGTGGACAGATACGCAGTATTTT
CASSVVQGEWTDTQYF
>.|TRBV7-2|.|TRBJ2-7
TGTGCCAGCAGCCTAAATACCCTCTTCAGGGGCTCCTACGAGCAGTACTTC
CASSLNTLFRGSYEQYF
>.|TRBV30|.|TRBJ2-3
TGTGCCTGGAGTGTAGGGTTAACGGGGGTTTGGGAGGGCACAGATACGCAGTATTTT
CAWSVGLTGVWEGTDTQYF